Shown below are 12 T cell receptor beta chains from a single sample sequenced in a study of blood T cell repertoires in COVID-19. Produced via immunoSEQ multiplex PCR; TCRdb's table is partial and in-frame only. The sample has some 220,000 clones; more than 75% are singletons. Sequenced sample: peripheral blood. All receptors derive from a human donor in a cohort sampled during active COVID-19.

The V and J genes are TRBV5-1 and TRBJ2-3, with 9 bases that match TRBD2. Trimming took 5 bases from V and 1 from J; bases not matched to a gene: 5. Germline CDR1 is SGHRS and CDR2 is YFSETQ. CDR3 length: 15 amino acids. The CDR3 spells CASSGGGAGTDTQYF. DNA for the CDR3: TGCGCCAGCAGTGGCGGGGGGGCTGGCACAGATACGCAGTATTTT.

The table lists this clone with a count of one. This chain connects TRBV11-2 to TRBJ2-7, with 8 bases fitting TRBD1. Germline loops: CDR1 SGHAT, CDR2 FQNNGV. CDR3 length equals 13 residues. Unmatched junction bases numbered 7, after V lost 5 bases and J lost 7 bases. The chain's CDR3 is CASSLGQVVEQYF. CDR3 in DNA: TGTGCCAGCAGCCTGGGACAGGTCGTGGAGCAGTACTTC.

The gene calls are TRBV5-1 and TRBJ2-3; 7 nucleotides line up with TRBD1. CDR3 size: 16 residues. Unmatched junction bases numbered 7, after V lost 0 bases and J lost 3 bases. Germline CDR1 SGHRS, CDR2 YFSETQ. Here the CDR3 reads CASSLGQGGKTDTQYF. The CDR3 DNA reads as TGCGCCAGCAGCTTGGGACAGGGTGGGAAGACAGATACGCAGTATTTT.

For this clone: A read error may produce the germline difference seen at one junction end. The chain recombines TRBV3-1 (or the pseudogene TRBV3-2) with TRBJ1-3, with D tentatively TRBD1 (5 bases). This CDR3 has 14 amino acids. Germline V gene data show CDR1 as LGHDT and CDR2 as YNNKEL (reference sequence). CDR3 sequence (DNA): TGTGCCAGCAGCAAAGAAGGGGCCGTGGGTACCATATATTTT. Amino acid sequence: CASSKEGAVGTIYF.

V usage is TRBV5-4 and J usage is TRBJ2-1; 9 bases are shared with TRBD1. Per germline, CDR1 SGHNT and CDR2 YYREEE (reference sequence). Trimming at V came to 5 bases and at J to 6 bases, leaving 12 bases not matched to a gene. CDR3 size: 16 residues. CDR3 in amino acids: CASRLTGGNGGNEQFF. CDR3 sequence (DNA): TGTGCCAGCAGACTGACAGGGGGTAATGGGGGCAATGAGCAGTTCTTC. Combining the CDR3 with reference TRBV5-4 and TRBJ2-1 gives the whole variable domain ETGVTQSPTHLIKTRGQQVTLRCSSQSGHNTVSWYQQALGQGPQFIFQYYREEENGRGNFPPRFSGLQFPNYSSELNVNALELDDSALYLCASRLTGGNGGNEQFFGPGTRLTVL.

The rearrangement uses TRBV4-1 and TRBJ1-2; D is perhaps TRBD1 (5 bases). Per the germline V gene, CDR1 is MGHRA and CDR2 is YSYEKL. The CDR3 consists of 15 residues. Trimming removed 4 bases from V and 4 bases from J, with 16 bases in between. CDR3 in amino acids: CASSPGTLEGYGYTF. DNA of the CDR3: TGCGCCAGCAGCCCCGGGACGCTGGAGGGCTATGGCTACACCTTC.

J is TRBJ1-3 and V is TRBV29-1, with D unresolved. V lost 4 bases and J lost 0, with 4 bases in between. The CDR3 is 12 amino acids. The germline gives CDR1 SQVTM, CDR2 ANQGSEA. The CDR3 nucleotides read TGCAGCGTTGCAGGCTCTGGAAACACCATATATTTT. Translated, it gives CSVAGSGNTIYF.

The chain carries TRBV7-8 and TRBJ1-2; weak D call: TRBD1 (6 bases). CDR1 and CDR2 (germline): SGHVS, FQNEAQ. This CDR3 region has 14 residues. V shed 1 base and J shed 8 bases, with 14 bases lying between them. The CDR3 region is CASSLEAAGVGYTF. The CDR3 coding sequence is TGTGCCAGCAGCTTAGAAGCGGCAGGGGTCGGCTACACCTTC.

The chain combines TRBV11-2 with TRBJ1-2; the D is unclear. V dropped 6 bases and J dropped 5 bases, with 19 bases sitting between them. There are 15 residues in the CDR3. The germline gives CDR1 SGHAT, CDR2 FQNNGV. In DNA, the CDR3 is TGTGCCAGCAGAGGATCGGAGGGAGTTCGGTATGGCTACACCTTC. Translated: CASRGSEGVRYGYTF.

This sequence joins TRBV7-9 and TRBJ2-3, with TRBD2 matching over 12 bases. Germline loops: CDR1 SEHNR, CDR2 FQNEAQ (reference sequence). CDR3 size: 17 residues. With 3 bases clipped from V and 4 bases from J, the junction kept 8 bases outside the gene matches. CDR3 nucleotide sequence: TGTGCCAGCAGCTTCCTAGGACTAGCGGGATTTGCAGATACGCAGTATTTT. It yields the protein CASSFLGLAGFADTQYF.

This chain links TRBV14 with TRBJ1-1, with a tentative D call TRBD1 (6 bases). Germline V CDR1 and CDR2: SGHDN, FVKESK. Deletions cut 1 base from V and 0 bases from J, with 12 bases between. The CDR3 runs 16 residues. CDR3 nucleotide sequence: TGTGCCAGCAGCCAAGTGGTCGACAGGCTGAACACTGAAGCTTTCTTT. Amino acid sequence: CASSQVVDRLNTEAFF.

The rearrangement joins TRBV28 to TRBJ1-5; D unresolved. This CDR3 spans 14 amino acids. Trimming removed 6 bases from V and 3 bases from J, with 12 bases in between. Germline V gene sequence: CDR1 MDHEN, CDR2 SYDVKM. In DNA form, the CDR3 reads TGTGCCAGCAGCGTCGTCGGGGACAATCAGCCCCAGCATTTT. Amino acid sequence: CASSVVGDNQPQHF.